This T cell receptor beta chain was sequenced for a study of blood T cell repertoires in COVID-19. Across the whole study: The study drew acute and convalescent COVID-19 samples from the United States, Italy and Spain.

The authors' processing: Reference gene primer amplification yielded estimated nucleated cell counts. Using immunoSEQ multiplex PCR, the repertoire was profiled, and TCRdb retains in-frame clones only, with some absent. V and J calls plus clone size are reproduced from that table; the DNA served to infer D and trimming. The table lists 320,000 or so clones, about 90% of them singletons. The cohort comprised adults aged about 18 to 90 years residing in some 24 US areas. What the recovered Cohort 3 donors had was two negative PCRs, clearance, or symptom resolution. This clone came up once. Germline CDR1 and CDR2: SGDLS and YYNGEE. This CDR3 is built from 16 residues. V lost 3 bases to trimming and J lost 6 bases; unmatched junction nucleotides: 8.

The specimen sequenced was PBMCs or T cells enriched from blood (not recorded which). This sequence was found in a woman in her twenties or thirties who had recovered from COVID-19. The chain uses TRBV9 and TRBJ2-2, with 10 positions matching TRBD2. CDR3 in DNA: TGTGCCAGCAGCGACCCCGGGACTAGCGTCCCCGGGGAGCTGTTTTTT. Translating it yields CASSDPGTSVPGELFF.